These 22 T cell receptor beta chains were all obtained from the same sample, sequenced in a study of cytomegalovirus exposure and HLA in healthy donors. Repertoires were generated with immunoSEQ multiplex PCR, while TCRdb's copy carries only in-frame clones and drops some. The data contain about 72,000 clones, about 93% of them singletons. The sample comprised PBMCs. The receptors originated from a young woman in good health and CMV-seropositive.

This clone was counted a few times. The V gene is TRBV6-1, the J gene TRBJ2-3; 12 bases line up with TRBD2. CDR1 MNHNS and CDR2 SASEGT come from the germline V gene. V was pared by 8 bases and J by 8 bases, with 11 bases of the junction left unmatched. The CDR3 has 15 residues. The DNA for the CDR3 is TGTGCCAGCCCCCCCTCTAGCGGGGGGGCCGGTACGCAGTATTTT. This translates into CASPPSSGGAGTQYF.

V and J are TRBV18 and TRBJ2-7, with unresolved D. Germline CDR1 KGHSH, CDR2 LQKENI. V dropped 6 bases and J dropped 2 bases, with 8 bases sitting between them. The CDR3 totals 12 residues. The CDR3 loop reads CASSPDTYEQYF. The CDR3 DNA sequence: TGTGCCAGCTCTCCCGACACCTACGAGCAGTACTTC. The entire variable domain, with the rest obtained from reference TRBV18 and TRBJ2-7, is as follows: NAGVMQNPRHLVRRRGQEARLRCSPMKGHSHVYWYRQLPEEGLKFMVYLQKENIIDESGMPKERFSAEFPKEGPSILRIQQVVRGDSAAYFCASSPDTYEQYFGPGTRLTVT.

This sequence joins TRBV21-1 and TRBJ1-1; TRBD1, the table's D call, was not compared with the DNA. TRBV21-1 is labeled a pseudogene. The CDR3 has 13 residues. The CDR3 here is CASTGQLNTEAFF. CDR3 nucleotide sequence: TGTGCCAGCACGGGACAGTTGAACACTGAAGCTTTCTTT.

The genes are TRBV6-1 and TRBJ1-2, with D possibly matching TRBD1 (5 bases). V lost 10 bases to trimming and J lost 3 bases, with 15 bases between them. The germline gives CDR1 MNHNS, CDR2 SASEGT. This CDR3 contains 13 residues. The DNA of the CDR3 is TGTGCCATCTCGCCCCGGGGGGACTATGGCTACACCTTC. This codes for CAISPRGDYGYTF.

V gene TRBV27 combines with J gene TRBJ2-7, with D perhaps matching TRBD1 (6 bases). V was shortened by 4 bases and J by 5 bases, with 18 bases between the two germline ends. Germline assignment: CDR1 MNHEY and CDR2 SMNVEV (reference sequence). CDR3 size: 15 residues. The CDR3 DNA is TGTGCCAGCAGTTCAGGGGCAGGGGAGCGCCACGAGCAGTACTTC. It is translated as CASSSGAGERHEQYF.

J is TRBJ1-5 and V is TRBV19; no definite D call. CDR1 is LNHDA, CDR2 SQIVND, per germline (reference sequence). The CDR3 loop spans 14 amino acids. Deletions cut 7 bases from V and 4 bases from J, with 14 bases between. The CDR3 sequence: CASKEAVGNQPQHF. The CDR3 bases are TGTGCCAGTAAGGAAGCGGTAGGGAATCAGCCCCAGCATTTT.

This chain joins TRBV7-2 and TRBJ2-3; 8 bases match TRBD2. Germline loops: CDR1 SGHTA, CDR2 FQGNSA. The CDR3 runs to 17 residues. The V gene end was trimmed by 1 base and the J gene end by 4 bases; junction bases not matched to a gene: 10. This CDR3 reads CASSLGASGSGSDTQYF. CDR3 in DNA: TGTGCCAGCAGCTTAGGGGCGAGCGGGAGCGGGTCAGATACGCAGTATTTT.

The chain is built from TRBV5-6 and TRBJ2-1; TRBD2 aligns across 12 bases. The trim removed 3 bases at V and 3 bases at J, leaving 4 bases unmatched. Germline V gene sequence: CDR1 SGHDT, CDR2 YYEEEE. This CDR3 has 16 amino acids. The CDR3 reads CASSSQTSGSYNEQFF. The CDR3 DNA reads as TGTGCCAGCAGCTCTCAGACTAGCGGGAGCTACAATGAGCAGTTCTTC. The variable domain in full, completed from reference TRBV5-6 and TRBJ2-1, reads DAGVTQSPTHLIKTRGQQVTLRCSPKSGHDTVSWYQQALGQGPQFIFQYYEEEERQRGNFPDRFSGHQFPNYSSELNVNALLLGDSALYLCASSSQTSGSYNEQFFGPGTRLTVL.

The chain has TRBV27 and TRBJ1-5; no firm D call. Germline CDR1 reads MNHEY; CDR2 reads SMNVEV (reference sequence). The germline V and J ends were trimmed by 1 base and 1 base, with 11 bases remaining between them. This CDR3 region has 16 residues. Here the CDR3 reads CASSLYLGGSNQPQHF. The CDR3 nucleotides read TGTGCCAGCAGTTTATATCTGGGAGGGAGCAATCAGCCCCAGCATTTT.

The chain is built from TRBV7-9 and TRBJ2-7; 9 bases agree with TRBD2. V lost 2 bases to trimming and J lost 0 bases; unmatched junction nucleotides: 8. From germline, CDR1 is SEHNR and CDR2 FQNEAQ (reference sequence). This CDR3 contains 17 residues. CDR3 region: CASSLPRSGGNSYEQYF. CDR3 coding DNA: TGTGCCAGCAGCTTACCACGTAGCGGGGGCAACTCCTACGAGCAGTACTTC.

The rearrangement uses TRBV6-6 and TRBJ1-1; 9 nucleotides align to TRBD1. The germline V gene has CDR1 MNHNY and CDR2 SVGAGI (reference sequence). The CDR3 has 16 residues. The trim removed 0 bases at V and 6 bases at J, leaving 8 bases unmatched. The DNA of the CDR3 is TGTGCCAGCAGTTACTCTCAAACAGGGGGCCTCTCTGAAGCTTTCTTT. As protein: CASSYSQTGGLSEAFF.

The V call is TRBV6-5, the J call TRBJ1-2, with 7 positions matching TRBD1. Germline-derived CDR1 and CDR2 are MNHEY and SVGAGI. CDR3 size: 14 residues. Losses at the gene ends were 4 bases for V and 2 bases for J; bases not matched to a gene: 4. The DNA for the CDR3 is TGTGCCAGCAGTTTCAGGACAGGCAACTATGGCTACACCTTC. Translated, it gives CASSFRTGNYGYTF.

The V call is TRBV5-1, the J call TRBJ2-7, with D perhaps matching TRBD2 (6 bases). V dropped 0 bases and J dropped 3 bases, with 10 bases sitting between them. Germline CDR1 is SGHRS and CDR2 is YFSETQ. CDR3 length: 14 residues. The CDR3 DNA reads as TGCGCCAGCAGCTTGGTCGGGGGAAACTACGAGCAGTACTTC. Its translation: CASSLVGGNYEQYF.

V usage is TRBV27 and J usage is TRBJ2-5; 11 bases fit TRBD1. The germline CDR1 and CDR2 sequences are MNHEY and SMNVEV (reference sequence). The CDR3 length is 15 residues. V was clipped by 4 bases and J by 5 bases; unmatched bases: 6. CDR3 loop: CASSSGQGARETQYF. As DNA, the CDR3 is TGTGCCAGCAGTTCCGGACAGGGGGCGAGGGAGACCCAGTACTTC.

This clone was seen once. The rearrangement uses TRBV5-1 and TRBJ2-3; the D gene is possibly TRBD1 (6 bases). The germline V and J ends were trimmed by 6 bases and 0 bases, with 8 bases remaining between them. Per the germline V gene, CDR1 is SGHRS and CDR2 is YFSETQ. The CDR3 is made up of 13 amino acids. The CDR3 sequence: CASIGQSTDTQYF. Written as DNA, the CDR3 is TGCGCCAGCATCGGACAGAGCACAGATACGCAGTATTTT.

V and J are TRBV11-2 and TRBJ2-1; 7 nucleotides agree with TRBD2. V lost 4 bases, J lost 7 bases, and 7 bases stayed unmatched. The CDR3 is 14 residues long. Germline V gives CDR1 SGHAT, CDR2 FQNNGV. The CDR3 sequence: CASSSIRGVNEQFF. CDR3 DNA sequence: TGTGCCAGCAGCTCAATTCGGGGGGTGAATGAGCAGTTCTTC.

The chain is built from TRBV19 and TRBJ1-1; 7 nucleotides match TRBD1. The CDR3 sequence is 14 residues long. Germline V CDR1 and CDR2: LNHDA, SQIVND (reference sequence). Trimming at V came to 1 base and at J to 1 base, leaving 0 bases not matched to a gene. Here the CDR3 DNA reads TGTGCCAGTAGTATAGGACAGGGGAACACTGAAGCTTTCTTT. Its protein product is CASSIGQGNTEAFF.

V and J are TRBV4-3 and TRBJ2-6; 9 nucleotides agree with TRBD1. The CDR3 covers 18 residues. The V gene end was trimmed by 1 base and the J gene end by 7 bases; junction bases not matched to a gene: 11. CDR1 is LGHNA and CDR2 is YSLEER in the germline V gene. CDR3 coding DNA: TGCGCCAGCAGCCAAGGGGGACAGGGAGGGAGTCGAGCCAACGTCCTGACTTTC. This codes for CASSQGGQGGSRANVLTF.

This clone has only a few counts. The DNA for the CDR3 is TGTGCCAGCAGAGCTACAGGGGGTCCCGAGCAGTACTTC. Its translation: CASRATGGPEQYF. The chain has TRBV25-1 and TRBJ2-7; 8 bases align to TRBD1. The J segment lost 6 bases and the V segment lost 6 bases, leaving 7 bases of the junction unmatched. There are 13 residues in the CDR3. CDR1 and CDR2 (germline): MGHDK, SYGVNS.

CDR3 sequence reads: CASSYSQANEQFF. The CDR3 nucleotides are TGTGCCAGCAGTTACTCTCAAGCCAATGAGCAGTTCTTC. The chain has TRBV6-5 and TRBJ2-1; D remains unclear. Trimming left V 0 bases short and J 6 bases short, with 6 bases between. The CDR3 spans 13 residues. The V gene's germline CDR1 is MNHEY and CDR2 SVGAGI.

The rearrangement links TRBV7-9 to TRBJ2-3; 7 bases are a match to TRBD2. V lost 5 bases, J lost 3 bases, and 20 bases stayed unmatched. Germline V gives CDR1 SEHNR, CDR2 FQNEAQ (reference sequence). The CDR3 is 19 residues long. CDR3 region: CASSPSDSEASGTTDTQYF. For the CDR3, the DNA is TGTGCCAGCAGCCCAAGCGACTCTGAGGCTAGCGGAACGACAGATACGCAGTATTTT.

Of note for this clone: At one of its ends the junction is not consistent with the germline gene, which may arise from a read error. Different DNA sequences within this sample yield the same CDR3. This chain links TRBV7-9 with TRBJ2-5, with TRBD2 as a possible D gene (6 bases). The CDR3 consists of 14 residues. Germline CDR1 reads SEHNR; CDR2 reads FQNEAQ (reference sequence). The CDR3 loop is CASSPRDYQETQYF. CDR3 DNA sequence: TGCGCCAGCAGCCCCCGGGACTACCAAGAGACCCAGTACTTC. Drawing the rest from reference TRBV7-9 and TRBJ2-5, the complete variable domain is DTGVSQNPRHKITKRGQNVTFRCDPISEHNRLYWYRQTLGQGPEFLTYFQNEAQLEKSRLLSDRFSAERPKGSFSTLEIQRTEQGDSAMYLCASSPRDYQETQYFGPGTRLLVL.